The clone carrying this T cell receptor beta chain has only a few counts. Its cognate antigen is unknown. V lost 5 bases to trimming and J lost 6 bases, with 9 bases between them. Germline V CDR1 and CDR2: SGDLS, YYNGEE. This CDR3 region has 11 residues. The data belong to a study of cytomegalovirus exposure and HLA in healthy donors. Study results and limitations: An ancestry cluster, one associated with Asian ancestry, reportedly showed fewer N-insertions than the 666-donor mean in a later analysis. Later work showed greater clonal expansion in HLA-associated TCR beta chains than in equally common others.

The PCR used 60 Vbeta and 13 Jbeta primers. Repertoires were generated with immunoSEQ multiplex PCR, while TCRdb's copy carries only in-frame clones and drops some. The sample lists under 100,000 clones, approximately 70% occurring once. Sequencing was carried out using PBMCs. This clonotype was obtained from a woman aged 45-59 years in good health and CMV-seropositive. The genes are TRBV9 and TRBJ2-7, with D perhaps TRBD2 (6 bases). The CDR3 sequence: CASSDGGEQYF. The CDR3 DNA is TGTGCCAGCAGTGACGGGGGCGAGCAGTACTTC.